These 31 T cell receptor beta chains were sequenced from one sample in a study of OX40 agonist ivuxolimab in advanced cancers. Only in-frame clones appear in the TCRdb table, and some are missing; sequencing was by immunoSEQ multiplex PCR. Of tens of thousands of clones detected, roughly 90% appear once; the ten largest clones hold under 0.65%. This specimen consisted of CD4+ or CD8+ T cells sorted from blood, obtained in a trial of the OX40 agonist ivuxolimab. The receptor source for this set is an adult with an advanced solid tumor such as melanoma, head and neck, liver or kidney cancer.

The rearrangement uses TRBV5-5 and TRBJ1-2; the D is unclear. The CDR3 covers 13 residues. Germline CDR1 and CDR2: SGHKS and YYEKEE (reference sequence). The ends were cut back, 0 bases at V and 0 bases at J, with 3 bases in the middle. DNA for the CDR3: TGTGCCAGCAGCTTGGGGACTAACTATGGCTACACCTTC. Translating gives CASSLGTNYGYTF.

The chain recombines TRBV19 with TRBJ2-3; no clear D gene. Germline V gene sequence: CDR1 LNHDA, CDR2 SQIVND (reference sequence). The ends were cut back, 5 bases at V and 4 bases at J, with 1 base in the middle. This CDR3 spans 10 amino acids. The CDR3 DNA follows: TGTGCCAGTAGTGCAGATACGCAGTATTTT. This sequence encodes CASSADTQYF. Complete variable domain (other parts from reference TRBV19 and TRBJ2-3): DGGITQSPKYLFRKEGQNVTLSCEQNLNHDAMYWYRQDPGQGLRLIYYSQIVNDFQKGDIAEGYSVSREKKESFPLTVTSAQKNPTAFYLCASSADTQYFGPGTRLTVL.

CDR3 sequence: CATPGEGNYGYTF. CDR3 in DNA: TGTGCCACCCCGGGGGAGGGGAACTATGGCTACACCTTC. This chain connects TRBV28 to TRBJ1-2; TRBD1 is a possible D gene (5 bases). Looked up from germline, CDR1 is MDHEN and CDR2 is SYDVKM. The CDR3 is made up of 13 amino acids. Trimming removed 10 bases at V and 2 bases at J, with 14 bases between.

This chain joins TRBV19 and TRBJ2-1, with TRBD2 matching 12 bases. CDR1 is LNHDA, CDR2 SQIVND, per germline (reference sequence). The CDR3 sequence is 19 residues long. J was trimmed by 4 bases and V by 1 base; bases with no gene match: 11. This CDR3 reads CASSIAGTSGQEPYNEQFF. The CDR3 nucleotides are TGTGCCAGTAGTATAGCCGGGACTAGCGGGCAAGAACCTTACAATGAGCAGTTCTTC.

This clone was seen a single time. The chain carries TRBV5-4 and TRBJ2-7; perhaps TRBD2 as D (6 bases). This CDR3 is built from 15 residues. Germline CDR1 is SGHNT and CDR2 is YYREEE (reference sequence). V gave up 4 bases and J gave up 0 bases, with 14 bases separating them. As DNA, the CDR3 is TGTGCCAGCAGCCTGGAGGGACTGCTCTCCTACGAGCAGTACTTC. Translating gives CASSLEGLLSYEQYF.

V gene TRBV11-2 combines with J gene TRBJ1-5; 11 nucleotides match TRBD1. The CDR3 extends over 15 amino acids. The germline V gene encodes CDR1 SGHAT and CDR2 FQNNGV. J gave up 8 bases and V 5 bases, and 8 bases lay outside the gene matches. The CDR3 DNA follows: TGTGCCAGCAGCACCGGGACAGGGGGTGGGGAGCCCCAGCATTTT. It is translated as CASSTGTGGGEPQHF.

This clone was detected only a few times. The chain couples TRBV5-8 to TRBJ1-1, with D unclear. The V end was cut by 5 bases, the J end by 4 bases, with 12 bases between. The CDR3 extends over 13 amino acids. Germline-derived CDR1 and CDR2 are SGHTS and YDEGEE. The DNA for the CDR3 is TGTGCCAGCAGACTATTAGGGTCCACTGAAGCTTTCTTT. Its protein product is CASRLLGSTEAFF.

This sequence joins TRBV19 and TRBJ2-1, with D uncertain. Trimming pared 7 bases from V and 7 bases from J, leaving 17 bases between. The CDR3 contains 14 residues. CDR1 is LNHDA and CDR2 is SQIVND in the germline V gene (reference sequence). Here the CDR3 DNA reads TGTGCCAGTATGTTAAGTCAGAGCTTGAATGAGCAGTTCTTC. This gives the protein CASMLSQSLNEQFF.

The V and J genes are TRBV30 and TRBJ2-1, with 7 bases aligning to TRBD2. The ends lost 2 bases at V and 0 bases at J; junction bases unmatched: 4. CDR1 GTSNPN and CDR2 SVGIG come from the germline V gene (reference sequence). The CDR3 contains 15 residues. The CDR3 sequence is CAWSISGGSYNEQFF. Written as DNA, the CDR3 is TGTGCCTGGAGTATATCGGGAGGCTCCTACAATGAGCAGTTCTTC.

This clone was seen more than once but under ten times. The V and J genes are TRBV11-3 and TRBJ2-7, with a possible D match to TRBD2 (5 bases). The CDR3 covers 15 residues. Trimming left V 5 bases short and J 2 bases short, with 16 bases between. Looked up from germline, CDR1 is SGHNT and CDR2 is YENEEA. The CDR3 sequence: CASSLGMGEAYEQYF. The CDR3 region has the DNA TGTGCCAGCAGCCTAGGAATGGGAGAGGCCTACGAGCAGTACTTC.

V gene TRBV5-5 combines with J gene TRBJ2-7; no firm D call. This CDR3 region has 13 residues. V lost 2 bases to trimming and J lost 7 bases, with 13 bases between them. The germline CDR1 and CDR2 sequences are SGHKS and YYEKEE (reference sequence). The CDR3 DNA is TGTGCCAGCAGCTTCGGTGAGTTGTGGGAGCAGTACTTC. Encoded protein: CASSFGELWEQYF. Drawing the rest from reference TRBV5-5 and TRBJ2-7, the complete variable domain is DAGVTQSPTHLIKTRGQQVTLRCSPISGHKSVSWYQQVLGQGPQFIFQYYEKEERGRGNFPDRFSARQFPNYSSELNVNALLLGDSALYLCASSFGELWEQYFGPGTRLTVT.

The rearrangement links TRBV21-1 to TRBJ2-1. TRBV21-1 is listed as a pseudogene. The CDR3 sequence is 14 residues long. CDR3 coding DNA: TGTGCCAGCGTCCCCGCTAGGGCCTACAATGAGCAGTTCTTC. Encoded protein: CASVPARAYNEQFF.

The V gene is TRBV5-1, the J gene TRBJ2-1; 8 positions match TRBD2. V shed 2 bases and J 4 bases; nucleotides not matched to a gene: 14. The germline V gene encodes CDR1 SGHRS and CDR2 YFSETQ. The CDR3 loop spans 18 amino acids. CDR3 DNA: TGCGCCAGCAGCTTCGACGATACCGGGACTAGGGATTACAATGAGCAGTTCTTC. This gives the protein CASSFDDTGTRDYNEQFF.

The chain combines TRBV6-6 with TRBJ1-3; 9 bases align to TRBD1. The CDR3 length is 15 residues. With 5 bases clipped from V and 1 base from J, the junction kept 3 bases outside the gene matches. CDR1 is MNHNY and CDR2 is SVGAGI in the germline V gene (reference sequence). The CDR3 DNA follows: TGTGCCAGCAGTCTGGGACAGGGTTCTGGAAACACCATATATTTT. Translating gives CASSLGQGSGNTIYF.

This chain connects TRBV25-1 to TRBJ1-4; 7 positions match TRBD1. V was pared by 7 bases and J by 4 bases, with 3 bases of the junction left unmatched. The CDR3 has 13 amino acids. Germline lookup yields CDR1 MGHDK and CDR2 SYGVNS. The CDR3 loop reads CASNGDSNEKLFF. The DNA for the CDR3 is TGTGCCAGCAATGGGGACAGTAATGAAAAACTGTTTTTT.

The rearrangement uses TRBV11-3 and TRBJ1-1, with 7 nucleotides matching TRBD1. The CDR3 sequence is 12 residues long. The germline V gene has CDR1 SGHNT and CDR2 YENEEA. V lost 5 bases, J lost 12 bases, and 9 bases stayed unmatched. The CDR3 region has the DNA TGTGCCAGCAGCCCAGGGGGAATCCTGACTTTCTTT. This encodes CASSPGGILTFF.

The rearrangement links TRBV6-5 to TRBJ1-1; D is possibly TRBD1 (6 bases). Between the trimmed V and J ends, which lost 0 bases and 6 bases, there was a span of 11 bases. From germline, CDR1 is MNHEY and CDR2 SVGAGI. The CDR3 totals 14 residues. The CDR3 protein is CASSYSKQGSEAFF. The CDR3 DNA sequence: TGTGCCAGCAGTTACTCGAAACAGGGCTCTGAAGCTTTCTTT.

This CDR3 reads CSLRGWGEDGYTF. The DNA for the CDR3 is TGCAGCCTAAGGGGGTGGGGTGAGGATGGCTACACCTTC. The V gene is TRBV29-1, the J gene TRBJ1-2; TRBD1 is a possible D gene (6 bases). Trimming removed 8 bases at V and 6 bases at J, with 19 bases between. CDR1 and CDR2 from the germline V gene are SQVTM and ANQGSEA. CDR3 size: 13 residues.

The chain links TRBV4-1 to TRBJ2-2; D gene ambiguous. In germline, CDR1 is MGHRA, CDR2 YSYEKL. V lost 4 bases to trimming and J lost 3 bases, with 9 bases between them. This CDR3 comprises 14 residues. This chain's CDR3 is CASSRLEHTGELFF. Written as DNA, the CDR3 is TGCGCCAGCAGCCGTTTAGAACACACCGGGGAGCTGTTTTTT.

V usage is TRBV7-6 and J usage is TRBJ2-7; D is undetermined. The V end was cut by 1 base, the J end by 4 bases, with 11 bases between. Germline V gene sequence: CDR1 SGHVS, CDR2 FNYEAQ. The CDR3 is 14 amino acids. The CDR3 reads CASSLDPTDYEQYF. CDR3 DNA sequence: TGTGCCAGCAGCTTAGACCCCACAGATTACGAGCAGTACTTC.

This chain uses TRBV19 with TRBJ2-1; TRBD2 matches at 10 bases. The CDR3 loop spans 18 amino acids. Unmatched junction bases numbered 10, after V lost 3 bases and J lost 2 bases. Germline CDR1 LNHDA, CDR2 SQIVND (reference sequence). The CDR3 reads CASSIERLAGAAYNEQFF. CDR3 sequence (DNA): TGTGCCAGTAGTATTGAGCGGCTAGCGGGAGCAGCCTACAATGAGCAGTTCTTC.

This chain connects TRBV7-3 to TRBJ2-3, with D possibly matching TRBD2 (5 bases). CDR1 SGHTA and CDR2 FQGTGA come from the germline V gene. There are 17 residues in the CDR3. V was shortened by 0 bases and J by 2 bases, with 15 bases between the two germline ends. DNA for the CDR3: TGTGCCAGCAGCTTAACTGGGCTGAGCGGAGACACAGATACGCAGTATTTT. Its translation is CASSLTGLSGDTDTQYF.

The count of this clone is one. The conserved closing phenylalanine or tryptophan is absent in this CDR3, likely reflecting a read error. This sequence joins TRBV28 and TRBJ2-7, with D unclear. From germline, CDR1 is MDHEN and CDR2 SYDVKM. V was shortened by 2 bases and J by 3 bases, with 5 bases between the two germline ends. CDR3 length equals 12 residues. The CDR3 bases are TGTGCCAGCAGTTTAGACCGCTACGAGCAGTACCTC. It specifies CASSLDRYEQYL.

The V gene is TRBV30, the J gene TRBJ2-3; 8 bases are shared with TRBD1. Losses at the gene ends were 5 bases for V and 1 base for J; bases not matched to a gene: 2. This CDR3 has 13 residues. Germline values: CDR1 GTSNPN, CDR2 SVGIG (reference sequence). Here the CDR3 DNA reads TGTGCCTGGGCCAGGGGGCGCACAGATACGCAGTATTTT. Residues: CAWARGRTDTQYF. Combining the CDR3 with reference TRBV30 and TRBJ2-3 gives the whole variable domain SQTIHQWPATLVQPVGSPLSLECTVEGTSNPNLYWYRQAAGRGLQLLFYSVGIGQISSEVPQNLSASRPQDRQFILSSKKLLLSDSGFYLCAWARGRTDTQYFGPGTRLTVL.

The chain combines TRBV5-1 with TRBJ1-1; tentatively, D is TRBD1 (5 bases). CDR1 is SGHRS, CDR2 YFSETQ, per germline. Trimming shortened V by 0 bases and J by 0 bases, and 6 bases separated the two germline ends. The CDR3 totals 14 residues. CDR3 loop: CASSLAGMNTEAFF. In DNA, the CDR3 is TGCGCCAGCAGCTTGGCAGGGATGAACACTGAAGCTTTCTTT.

This sequence joins TRBV6-5 and TRBJ2-1, with 7 bases matching TRBD2. V dropped 7 bases and J dropped 0; count of bases not matched to a gene: 6. Germline loops: CDR1 MNHEY, CDR2 SVGAGI. The CDR3 spans 15 residues. In DNA form, the CDR3 reads TGTGCCAGCAAATCTAGCGGCAGCTCCTACAATGAGCAGTTCTTC. Its translation: CASKSSGSSYNEQFF.

This clone was recorded once. The chain links TRBV6-1 to TRBJ2-4; D is uncertain. V lost 4 bases, J lost 4 bases, and 14 bases lay in between. CDR1 and CDR2 (germline): MNHNS, SASEGT. The CDR3 has 15 residues. The CDR3, as DNA: TGTGCCAGCAGTGCCACCACCGGTCTTAAAAACATTCAGTACTTC. Translated: CASSATTGLKNIQYF.

The chain recombines TRBV27 with TRBJ1-3; 7 bases are shared with TRBD1. Germline V CDR1 and CDR2: MNHEY, SMNVEV (reference sequence). The CDR3 sequence is 15 residues long. V dropped 5 bases and J dropped 3; count of bases not matched to a gene: 7. CDR3 in amino acids: CASSPQGNLGNTIYF. The CDR3 DNA reads as TGTGCCAGCAGTCCACAGGGGAATCTTGGAAACACCATATATTTT.

The chain carries TRBV10-2 and TRBJ2-7; 7 bases are a match to TRBD1. CDR3 length: 13 residues. V dropped 8 bases and J dropped 0; count of bases not matched to a gene: 4. In germline, CDR1 is WSHSY, CDR2 SAAADI. The CDR3 is CASETGSSYEQYF. Written as DNA, the CDR3 is TGCGCCAGCGAGACAGGGAGCTCCTACGAGCAGTACTTC.

This clone was recorded only once. This sequence joins TRBV18 and TRBJ2-2, with unresolved D. Trimming left V 2 bases short and J 5 bases short, with 12 bases between. CDR1 and CDR2 from the germline V gene are KGHSH and LQKENI. This CDR3 spans 15 amino acids. The CDR3, as DNA: TGTGCCAGCTCACCAGCCGGGCCAAGGACCGGGGAGCTGTTTTTT. Amino acid sequence: CASSPAGPRTGELFF.

This chain links TRBV7-2 with TRBJ2-2; perhaps TRBD2 as D (6 bases). Germline lookup yields CDR1 SGHTA and CDR2 FQGNSA. The germline V and J ends were trimmed by 4 bases and 1 base, with 16 bases remaining between them. The CDR3 sequence is 17 residues long. The CDR3 is CASSSRGVAKNTGELFF. CDR3 nucleotides: TGTGCCAGCAGCTCTCGCGGGGTAGCGAAGAACACCGGGGAGCTGTTTTTT.